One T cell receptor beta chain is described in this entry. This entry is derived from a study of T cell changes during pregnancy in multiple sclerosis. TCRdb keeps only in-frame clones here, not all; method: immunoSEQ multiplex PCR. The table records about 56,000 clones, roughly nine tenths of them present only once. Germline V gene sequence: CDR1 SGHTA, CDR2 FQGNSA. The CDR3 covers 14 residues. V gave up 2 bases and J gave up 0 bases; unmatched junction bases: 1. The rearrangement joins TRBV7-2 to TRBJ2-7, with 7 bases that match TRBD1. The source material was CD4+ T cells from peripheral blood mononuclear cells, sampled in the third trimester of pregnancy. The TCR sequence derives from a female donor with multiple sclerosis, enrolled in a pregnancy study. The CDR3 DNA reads TGTGCCAGCAGCTTAAGGGACAGCTCCTACGAGCAGTACTTC. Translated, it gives CASSLRDSSYEQYF.